This T cell receptor (beta chain) originates from a study of cytomegalovirus exposure and HLA in healthy donors (dated 2017 in TCRdb). As for the study more broadly: According to an earlier analysis of 450 to 650 of the donors, about 170 million T cells yielded 95 million to 140 million unique TCR beta sequences and 276 Gb of sequence data. An early release covering some 640 HLA-typed donors comprised around 300 gigabases of sequencing data and about 90 million unique TCR sequences. The genetic ancestry cluster associated with self-reported Caucasian donors included roughly 84% of the approximately 410 genotyped donors. The aim of the study was to test whether cataloging public T cell receptors could identify signatures of past pathogen exposure. The study used immunosequencing to profile the T cell repertoires of 666 subjects and linked those repertoires to cytomegalovirus serostatus. Besides the first cohort of approximately 670 subjects, a separate validation cohort made up of some 110 different subjects was used. The study combined high-throughput TCR immunosequencing, statistical association of individual TCRs with disease status, and machine learning to predict cytomegalovirus infection status. A later analysis re-examined previously published TCR beta repertoires from several hundred donors and added high-resolution HLA genotyping to investigate patterns of TCR occurrence. In the later analysis, no new phenotypic data were used to find candidate immune exposures; instead, reliance was placed on TCR beta sequences and their occurrence across donors. In an earlier analysis of a few hundred of the donors, high-throughput TCR beta sequencing was used to judge whether each TCR beta V gene segment behaved as functional or pseudogenic. Donor age, sex, ethnicity and CMV serostatus were compiled together with the repertoire data. In a later genetic analysis, genome-wide SNP genotypes for 398 of the 666 donors were used, and that subset was treated as a discovery cohort. Every repertoire in the discovery cohort had been generated on one and the same sequencing platform. Class I and class II HLA loci were covered by the typing at four-digit resolution. Typing coverage differed by locus: A, B, C, DRB1 and DQB1 were typed in roughly 629-640 donors, DQA1 in approximately 520, DPA1 in 606, and DPB1 in 450 to 480. About five DR-DQ haplotypes were treated as single units for association and clustering because of strong linkage in the cohort. Among a few hundred genotyped donors of the cohort, an average of roughly 240,000 unique TCR beta nucleotide sequences were sequenced per donor, around a sixth of them non-productive. The research as a whole found: Most TCR sequences were seen in very few donors, while some public TCRs were found in many individuals. A later analysis found that most CMV-associated TCR beta chains appeared HLA-restricted, with HLA associations seemingly driven largely by CMV exposure. A total of 150 or so TCR beta chains were listed by the study as associated with cytomegalovirus. It was suggested by the authors that the approach could potentially be generalized to other disease states and immunological phenotypes. Only TCR beta chains were sequenced in this cohort, and the absence of alpha or paired-chain data limited detectable features. Sequencing depth was assumed to be roughly uniform across donors in the presence/absence analyses, though that assumption may not hold. A cluster of highly shared sequence variants was judged likely to be a technical artifact of the sequencing pipeline. The only immune exposure information available for the cohort was CMV serostatus. A later analysis found that HLA-associated TCR beta chains were more clonally expanded and had lower generation probabilities than equally common non-associated chains. A further reported finding was that TCR beta sequences accurately predicted the HLA-A and HLA-B alleles for most subjects in the first cohort. Specific HLA alleles were associated with 15,000 to 20,000 TCR beta sequences at a false discovery rate of 0.05 in a later analysis. Over 15 rarely observed V segments, including chromosome 9 orphons, were excluded from the earlier analysis of a few hundred of the donors because counts were too low. In an earlier analysis of fewer than 750 of the donors, most TCR beta V segments were observed in productive rearrangements about 87% or about 30% of the time, broadly matching IMGT annotations. In a later analysis, TCR association rates were found to vary across HLA loci, with the most associated TCRs seen for DRB1 alleles and the fewest for HLA-C alleles. A few of the identified cytomegalovirus-associated TCR beta chains were confirmed in vitro to be specific for cytomegalovirus antigens. According to a later analysis, parvovirus B19, influenza, CMV and Epstein-Barr virus appeared linked to several top co-occurrence clusters. Compared with the approximately 670-donor mean, donors in an Asian-associated ancestry cluster had fewer N-insertions in productive TCRs, according to a later genetic analysis. Correlated functional status among segregating V segments might reflect linkage disequilibrium, but an unknown experimental factor could not be ruled out. Because some donors lacked HLA typing at each locus, the association tests relied only on the typed subset. Cytomegalovirus status was reported to be diagnosed by the classifier with high specificity and sensitivity in both the original and validation cohorts. Assigning TCR associations to individual alleles was difficult when HLA alleles, especially DR and DQ, strongly co-occurred. In a later genetic analysis, a missense DCLRE1C variant was associated with V-gene and J-gene trimming of TCR beta chains, and the association was replicated in an independent cohort.

Preparation of the library involved the immunoSEQ multiplex PCR assay. For the multiplex PCR, a mixture combining 60 forward primers for TCR Vbeta segments and 13 reverse primers for TCR Jbeta segments was used. Amplification of the CDR3 region of rearranged TCR beta genes was performed with a multiplex PCR assay on genomic DNA. The Illumina HiSeq System was used to sequence the amplified TCR beta libraries as 87-base-pair reads. Under the source paper's analysis protocol: A later analysis tallied tens of millions of unique TCR beta chains across the roughly 610 repertoires, and about 12 million of those chains were shared by two or more donors. Raw reads were error-corrected and collapsed into unique sequences by a nearest-neighbor algorithm in which closely related sequences were merged to remove PCR and sequencing errors. V, D and J gene segments were assigned by aligning CDR3 sequences to IMGT reference sequences. Each retained sequence needed at least a six-nucleotide match to both a V gene segment and a J gene segment. Rearrangements were classified as productive when the CDR3 lacked stop codons and remained in frame with V and J, and all other rearrangements were classified as non-productive. Following IMGT convention, CDR3 was defined as the stretch from the second conserved V-encoded cysteine up to the conserved J-encoded phenylalanine. In an earlier analysis of 500 to 650 of the donors, sequences lacking an unambiguous match to a single V gene segment were excluded. In an earlier analysis of some 590 of the donors, a V segment was called functional when productive rearrangements were above 56.7%, and segregating when the standard deviation between donors exceeded 5%. A statistical classification framework was built to diagnose cytomegalovirus status from the catalog of TCR beta chain sequences. A later analysis assigned V and J genes by comparing TCR nucleotide sequences with IMGT/GENE-DB human TR gene sequences. The TCRdist pipeline was used in a later analysis to assign CDR3 sequences and most-parsimonious VDJ recombination scenarios. In a later analysis, each TCR beta chain was defined by its CDR3 amino acid sequence together with its V-gene family, and reads without a unique V-gene family were excluded. As a way to deal with suspected cross-contamination and a sequencing artifact, a later analysis dropped approximately 590 nucleotide sequences that were highly shared and had low generation probability. For each public chain, a later analysis derived a clonal expansion index from normalized ranks of inferred template counts within each repertoire. In a later analysis, generation probabilities were computed using a VDJ recombination model fitted to out-of-frame rearrangements, and the results were checked against IGoR. A later analysis scored TCR-TCR, TCR-HLA and TCR-CMV co-occurrence with hypergeometric tests, applying a repertoire-size bias correction to TCR pairs. False discovery rates were estimated in a later analysis by permuting HLA or CMV assignments 20 times. In a later analysis, co-occurring TCRs were grouped using DBSCAN, with TCRdist sequence similarity added in when clustering inside HLA-allele-positive subsets. Repertoires with fewer than 30,000 or more than 120,000 public chains were left out of co-occurrence clustering, as were a handful of repertoires with anomalous nucleotide sharing. What TCRdb holds here is the immuneACCESS table cut down to in-frame rearrangements. Part of the clones is not present; checked against another copy, under half of the missing clones reflect an unresolved V gene, and the others are unexplained. V and J calls and clone size are those listed in that table; D and trimming were worked out from the DNA. In this sample's table one finds 50,000 to 75,000 clones. Jointly, the top ten make up over 2% of the sample.

Comment on this clone: The specificity of this receptor is unknown.

In total, about 650 healthy bone marrow donors made up the cohort. Cohort members were all nominally healthy when sampled, although unrecorded immune exposures were likely present. The donor tested CMV seronegative, placing the donor among the 350 or so seronegative members of the cohort. Every donor gave a peripheral blood sample, and the peripheral blood mononuclear cells from that sample were used for TCR beta sequencing. Genomic DNA extraction from the blood cell samples was performed with the Qiagen DNeasy Blood Extraction Kit. The source is a woman in her late teens or twenties in good health and CMV-seronegative. The specimen sequenced was PBMCs.

The nucleotides are TGTGCCAGCAGCGGTGGACAGGTGAGCACAGATACGCAGTATTTT. Translation gives CASSGGQVSTDTQYF. The chain uses TRBV9 and TRBJ2-3, with 7 bases in between that match TRBD1. CDR1 and CDR2 were assigned from the germline V gene as SGDLS and YYNGEE. From V the trimming removes 3 bases and from J it removes 0 bases, while the gene matches leave 4 bases of the junction unaccounted for. From its cysteine to its phenylalanine, the CDR3 spans 15 amino acids. Only CDR3 DNA remains: 45 bases, in frame from the first base.